This T cell receptor (beta chain) was sequenced in a study of T cell responses to AZD1222 COVID-19 vaccine. Notes on the study in general: Seropositive at baseline were only 5 or 6 AZD1222 recipients.

The table lists this clone with a count of one. Antigen unknown. Profiled with immunoSEQ multiplex PCR; TCRdb holds only in-frame clones, not every one. The profile shows approximately 130,000 clones, around 92% of them singletons. CDR1 and CDR2 (germline): SGHVS, FQNEAQ. The V gene end was trimmed by 2 bases and the J gene end by 4 bases; junction bases not matched to a gene: 4. The CDR3 has 15 amino acids. The TCR sequence derives from an adult in good health. The material was peripheral blood, obtained on day 0 of AZD1222 vaccination. The J gene is TRBJ1-3, the V gene TRBV7-8, with TRBD1 identical over 8 bases. The CDR3 protein is CASSLPRGHGNTIYF. CDR3 DNA sequence: TGTGCCAGCAGCTTACCCAGGGGGCACGGAAACACCATATATTTT.